This entry features one TCR beta chain sequence. CDR1 and CDR2 (germline): ENHRY, SYGVKD. V gave up 6 bases and J gave up 5 bases; unmatched junction bases: 6. The CDR3 loop spans 15 amino acids. This sample was taken from a study of blood T cell repertoires in COVID-19. Study-level information: Some COVID-19 samples were acute and others convalescent; all came from the United States, Italy and Spain. The cDNA or gDNA used as material had been derived from T cells, B-cell-depleted T cells, or PBMCs.

Authors' processing steps: Reference gene primers were amplified, and this amplification served to estimate nucleated cell counts. Only in-frame clones appear in the TCRdb table, and some are missing; sequencing was by immunoSEQ multiplex PCR. That table furnishes V, J and clone size, whereas the DNA furnished D and trimming. The table includes roughly 150,000 clones, about 80% detected once. This chain joins TRBV10-3 and TRBJ2-3; TRBD2 agrees at 12 bases. The receptor was derived from a man between 60 and 75 years old with acute or convalescent COVID-19. The sequenced sample consisted of peripheral blood. For the CDR3, the DNA is TGTGCCATCAGCCCTAGCGGGGGGGATCAAGATACGCAGTATTTT. This sequence encodes CAISPSGGDQDTQYF.